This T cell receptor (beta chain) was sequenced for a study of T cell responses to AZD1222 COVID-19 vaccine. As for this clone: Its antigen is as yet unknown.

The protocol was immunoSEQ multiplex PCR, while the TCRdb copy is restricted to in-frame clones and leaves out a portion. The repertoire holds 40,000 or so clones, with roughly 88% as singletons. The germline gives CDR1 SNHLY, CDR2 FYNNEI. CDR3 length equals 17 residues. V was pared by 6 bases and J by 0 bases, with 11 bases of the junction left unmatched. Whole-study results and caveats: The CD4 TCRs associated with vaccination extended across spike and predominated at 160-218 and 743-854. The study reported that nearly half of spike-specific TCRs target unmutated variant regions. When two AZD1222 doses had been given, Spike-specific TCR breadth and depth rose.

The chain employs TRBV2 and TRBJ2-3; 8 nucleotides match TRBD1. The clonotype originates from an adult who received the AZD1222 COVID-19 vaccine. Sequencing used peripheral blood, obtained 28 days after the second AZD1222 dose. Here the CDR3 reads CASRLRTGTTSTDTQYF. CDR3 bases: TGTGCCAGCAGGCTAAGGACAGGGACCACTAGCACAGATACGCAGTATTTT.